This passage covers 16 T cell receptor beta chains from one sample sequenced in a study of T and B cells in COVID-19 patients (TCRdb year 2020). Genomic DNA extracted from blood, in amounts of roughly 230-550 ng, served as the starting material for amplifying TRB repertoires. Sequenced using an Illumina MiSeq. TRB rearrangements were amplified by multiplex PCR with BIOMED2 TRB-A/B primer pools. TCRdb passed the public sequencing reads through fastp at Q25 and MiXCR, retaining productive beta sequences. Rows are combined by CDR3 protein, so each entry shows the most common genes and DNA. Present in this sample are 15,000 to 20,000 distinct CDR3 sequences, roughly 36% of which were seen just once. The biggest ten clones account for approximately 15% of the sample. Sequencing was done on a sample of blood. The source of these receptors is a human donor with active COVID-19.

This clonotype has just one count. The chain combines TRBV5-1 with TRBJ2-1; 7 bases align to TRBD1. The CDR3 sequence is 14 residues long. Germline values: CDR1 SGHRS, CDR2 YFSETQ. V shed 4 bases, J shed 3 bases, and the junction held 4 bases outside the gene matches. This CDR3 reads CASSRWDSYNEQFF. Written as DNA, the CDR3 is TGCGCCAGCAGCAGATGGGACAGCTACAATGAGCAGTTCTTC.

This sequence joins TRBV6-5 and TRBJ2-5, with 8 bases matching TRBD1. With 5 bases clipped from V and 2 bases from J, the junction kept 16 bases outside the gene matches. In germline, CDR1 is MNHEY, CDR2 SVGAGI. This CDR3 has 18 amino acids. In DNA, the CDR3 is TGTGCCAGCAGTGAAGTAAGAGGATGGACAGGGTTTCAAGAGACCCAGTACTTC. Amino acids: CASSEVRGWTGFQETQYF.

Only a few counts were recorded for this clonotype. The gene calls are TRBV6-6 and TRBJ2-7; TRBD1 might be the D (6 bases). Germline V gives CDR1 MNHNY, CDR2 SVGAGI (reference sequence). The CDR3 is 14 residues long. The germline V and J ends were trimmed by 0 bases and 3 bases, with 9 bases remaining between them. CDR3 region: CASSYSGQLYEQYV. The CDR3, as DNA: TGTGCCAGCAGTTACTCCGGACAGCTCTACGAGCAGTACGTC.

The J gene is TRBJ1-5, the V gene TRBV27; tentatively, D is TRBD1 (5 bases). This CDR3 has 14 amino acids. Trimming took 8 bases from V and 5 from J, leaving 16 bases between them. Germline values: CDR1 MNHEY, CDR2 SMNVEV (reference sequence). CDR3 in amino acids: CASGGDGTYQPQHF. CDR3 nucleotides: TGTGCCAGCGGGGGAGACGGAACGTATCAGCCCCAGCATTTT.

The chain couples TRBV18 to TRBJ1-1; D is unresolved. This CDR3 region has 13 residues. Germline lookup yields CDR1 KGHSH and CDR2 LQKENI. V was trimmed by 2 bases and J by 6 bases, leaving 10 bases between them. CDR3 region: CASSPRGGAEAFF. DNA of the CDR3: TGTGCCAGCTCACCAAGAGGTGGCGCTGAAGCTTTCTTT.

This clonotype was found a few times. V usage is TRBV5-5 and J usage is TRBJ1-5; 7 positions match TRBD1. The length of the CDR3 is 15 residues. Unmatched junction bases numbered 7, after V lost 6 bases and J lost 1 base. The V gene's germline CDR1 is SGHKS and CDR2 YYEKEE (reference sequence). CDR3 loop: CASTWTGDSNQPQHF. CDR3 bases: TGTGCCAGCACCTGGACAGGCGACAGCAATCAGCCCCAGCATTTT.

This clonotype was observed a handful of times. The chain links TRBV10-3 to TRBJ1-2; TRBD1 might be the D (5 bases). The germline V gene has CDR1 ENHRY and CDR2 SYGVKD. The CDR3 spans 14 residues. V was shortened by 6 bases and J by 4 bases, with 15 bases between the two germline ends. CDR3 residues: CAIRPPGTGYGYTF. The CDR3 DNA follows: TGTGCCATCAGACCCCCAGGGACTGGCTATGGCTACACCTTC.

The chain is built from TRBV6-5 and TRBJ1-5; D uncertain. This CDR3 region has 13 residues. The ends were cut back, 6 bases at V and 5 bases at J, with 11 bases in the middle. CDR1 is MNHEY and CDR2 is SVGAGI in the germline V gene. As DNA, the CDR3 is TGTGCCAGCAGCCGAGATTCAGATCAGCCCCAGCATTTT. Translation gives CASSRDSDQPQHF.

This clonotype has only a few counts. The V gene is TRBV27, the J gene TRBJ1-2; D might be TRBD1 (6 bases). V lost 5 bases to trimming and J lost 7 bases, with 17 bases between them. The CDR3 runs 14 residues. CDR1 and CDR2 from the germline V gene are MNHEY and SMNVEV (reference sequence). CDR3 protein: CASSARQAFGGYTF. The CDR3 DNA follows: TGTGCCAGCAGTGCCCGACAGGCGTTTGGTGGCTACACCTTC.

V and J are TRBV27 and TRBJ2-3, with TRBD2 matching 11 bases. The V gene end was trimmed by 3 bases and the J gene end by 5 bases; junction bases not matched to a gene: 4. This CDR3 has 15 amino acids. Germline loops: CDR1 MNHEY, CDR2 SMNVEV (reference sequence). As DNA, the CDR3 is TGTGCCAGCAGTTTGGGGCTAGCGGGGGGAGATACGCAGTATTTT. Translation gives CASSLGLAGGDTQYF.

CDR3 sequence (DNA): TGTGCCAGTAGTGTTAGCGGGGGGGCCCCAGATACGCAGTATTTT. As protein: CASSVSGGAPDTQYF. The gene calls are TRBV19 and TRBJ2-3, with 11 positions matching TRBD2. Germline V gene lookup returns CDR1 LNHDA and CDR2 SQIVND (reference sequence). The CDR3 is 15 residues long. The V segment lost 5 bases and the J segment 4 bases; nucleotides outside the gene matches: 5.

By proportion, this clonotype is medium-sized (0.01 to 0.1%). The chain recombines TRBV29-1 with TRBJ1-2, with D perhaps matching TRBD1 (6 bases). CDR1 and CDR2 (germline): SQVTM, ANQGSEA. V lost 1 base, J lost 5 bases, and 11 bases lay in between. The CDR3 is 13 amino acids. The CDR3 protein is CSVEARGSYGYTF. CDR3 nucleotide sequence: TGCAGCGTTGAAGCCAGGGGATCATATGGCTACACCTTC. The full variable domain, completed using reference TRBV29-1 and TRBJ1-2, is SAVISQKPSRDICQRGTSLTIQCQVDSQVTMMFWYRQQPGQSLTLIATANQGSEATYESGFVIDKFPISRPNLTFSTLTVSNMSPEDSSIYLCSVEARGSYGYTFGSGTRLTVV.

In regard to this clonotype: A clone one base away is much larger, so this may be a read error. The chain recombines TRBV19 with TRBJ2-7; a possible D gene is TRBD1 (5 bases). Germline assignment: CDR1 LNHDA and CDR2 SQIVND (reference sequence). This CDR3 region has 13 residues. CDR3 in amino acids: CACSIQATYEQYF. In DNA form, the CDR3 reads TGTGCCTGTAGTATACAGGCCACCTACGAGCAGTACTTC.

The rearrangement links TRBV20-1 to TRBJ2-5; TRBD2 aligns across 10 bases. The length of the CDR3 is 13 residues. The ends lost 5 bases at V and 3 bases at J; junction bases unmatched: 3. The germline V gene has CDR1 DFQATT and CDR2 SNEGSKA (reference sequence). CDR3 amino acids: CSAERGGEETQYF. DNA of the CDR3: TGCAGTGCTGAGCGGGGGGGCGAAGAGACCCAGTACTTC.

This clonotype was counted between two and nine times. The rearrangement joins TRBV19 to TRBJ1-2; D not certain. CDR1 and CDR2 (germline): LNHDA, SQIVND (reference sequence). CDR3 length: 14 amino acids. Trimming shortened V by 4 bases and J by 4 bases, and 13 bases separated the two germline ends. The CDR3: CASSTTDVLYGYTF. DNA of the CDR3: TGTGCCAGTAGTACCACGGACGTCCTCTATGGCTACACCTTC.

The CDR3 is CSARDPGASGGINEQFF. Here the CDR3 DNA reads TGCAGTGCTAGAGATCCCGGGGCTAGCGGGGGCATCAATGAGCAGTTCTTC. The rearrangement joins TRBV20-1 to TRBJ2-1; 10 positions agree with TRBD2. J lost 6 bases, V lost 0 bases, and 11 bases had no gene match. CDR1 and CDR2 from the germline V gene are DFQATT and SNEGSKA (reference sequence). The CDR3 totals 17 residues.